This TCR beta chain was captured by sequencing in a study of cytomegalovirus exposure and HLA in healthy donors. Whole-study results and caveats: Some V segments could not be told apart, so they were left out, TRBV6-2 and TRBV6-3 among them. Some public TCRs appeared in many individuals, while most sequences were rare.

CDR3 length equals 15 residues. The V and J ends lost 3 bases and 3 bases, in that order; junction bases with no gene match: 7. The germline CDR1 and CDR2 sequences are WSHSY and SAAADI. Comments on this clone: Antigen unknown.

PCR employed 60 Vbeta and 13 Jbeta primers. Profiling relied on immunoSEQ multiplex PCR, and the TCRdb table lists in-frame clones only, not all of them. The sample includes 90,000 to 120,000 clones, around three quarters of them seen just once. Source material: PBMCs. The V gene is TRBV10-2, the J gene TRBJ2-7; 8 nucleotides line up with TRBD2. The sequence was obtained from a man aged 25-45 years in good health and CMV-seronegative. The CDR3, as DNA: TGCGCCAGCAGTGAAGGTGCGGGGGGCCGCTACGAGCAGTACTTC. Residues: CASSEGAGGRYEQYF.